The entry below describes one T cell receptor (beta chain). The data stem from a study of OX40 agonist ivuxolimab in advanced cancers. V was clipped by 3 bases and J by 6 bases, with 17 bases between them. Looked up from germline, CDR1 is SGHAT and CDR2 is FQNNGV. The CDR3 length is 16 residues. Profiled with immunoSEQ multiplex PCR; TCRdb holds only in-frame clones, not every one. Seen here are some 72,000 clones, around 93% observed once, and the top ten hold about 11%. Sequences were derived from CD4+ or CD8+ T cells sorted from blood, sampled in a trial of the OX40 agonist ivuxolimab. The sequence derives from an adult with an advanced solid tumor such as melanoma, head and neck, liver or kidney cancer. The chain has TRBV11-2 and TRBJ2-2; a possible D gene is TRBD2 (5 bases). The CDR3 sequence: CASSFNSPLGAGELFF. DNA for the CDR3: TGTGCCAGCAGCTTCAACAGCCCCTTGGGAGCCGGGGAGCTGTTTTTT.